These 25 T cell receptor beta chains were sequenced from one sample in a study of blood T cell repertoires in COVID-19. Using immunoSEQ multiplex PCR, the repertoire was profiled, and TCRdb retains in-frame clones only, with some absent. Of about 240,000 clones listed, 75% to 85% are singletons. The sample comprised peripheral blood. The receptors stem from a woman aged 55 to 70 with active or convalescent COVID-19.

V gene TRBV5-1 combines with J gene TRBJ2-3, with 8 bases that match TRBD2. The trim removed 1 base at V and 5 bases at J, leaving 3 bases unmatched. Germline values: CDR1 SGHRS, CDR2 YFSETQ. The CDR3 has 14 residues. The CDR3, as DNA: TGCGCCAGCAGCTTGTTCCTAGCGGGAGATACGCAGTATTTT. It specifies CASSLFLAGDTQYF.

This rearrangement joins TRBV21-1 to TRBJ1-1; the D segment call TRBD1 is taken from the table without a DNA check. TRBV21-1 counts as a pseudogene. CDR3 length: 17 residues. The CDR3 sequence: CASTALVQGAGVTEAFF. The CDR3 DNA sequence: TGTGCCAGCACCGCACTCGTACAGGGGGCCGGAGTGACTGAAGCTTTCTTT.

The chain links TRBV5-8 to TRBJ1-1; no clear D gene. CDR3 length: 14 residues. V was cut by 0 bases and J by 1 base, with 7 bases left in between. Germline CDR1 SGHTS, CDR2 YDEGEE. The CDR3 sequence is CASSLAGENTEAFF. The CDR3 DNA is TGTGCCAGCAGCTTGGCCGGGGAGAACACTGAAGCTTTCTTT.

The chain carries TRBV7-2 and TRBJ1-2, with D perhaps TRBD1 (5 bases). The length of the CDR3 is 15 residues. Trimming cost V 0 bases and J 5 bases, with 13 bases left between them. The germline V gene encodes CDR1 SGHTA and CDR2 FQGNSA. This CDR3 is CASSLAGAYLYGYTF. The CDR3 DNA is TGTGCCAGCAGCTTAGCAGGGGCTTATCTATATGGCTACACCTTC. The complete variable domain, with remaining parts taken from reference TRBV7-2 and TRBJ1-2, reads GAGVSQSPSNKVTEKGKDVELRCDPISGHTALYWYRQSLGQGLEFLIYFQGNSAPDKSGLPSDRFSAERTGGSVSTLTIQRTQQEDSAVYLCASSLAGAYLYGYTFGSGTRLTVV.

V gene TRBV6-5 combines with J gene TRBJ1-2; the match to TRBD1 covers 9 bases. The CDR3 has 14 residues. CDR1 is MNHEY, CDR2 SVGAGI, per germline. V dropped 4 bases and J dropped 4; count of bases not matched to a gene: 4. CDR3 in amino acids: CASSSGTGTYGYTF. As DNA, the CDR3 is TGTGCCAGCAGTTCCGGGACAGGGACCTATGGCTACACCTTC.

The rearrangement joins TRBV3-1 (or the pseudogene TRBV3-2) to TRBJ1-2, with D possibly TRBD1 on 5 matching bases. Between the trimmed V and J ends, which lost 0 bases and 7 bases, there was a span of 12 bases. Germline CDR1 and CDR2: LGHDT and YNNKEL (reference sequence). The CDR3 loop spans 14 amino acids. The CDR3 loop is CASSQDLGLGGYTF. CDR3 coding DNA: TGTGCCAGCAGCCAAGATCTGGGACTAGGTGGCTACACCTTC.

This chain links TRBV27 with TRBJ2-6; D perhaps matches TRBD1 (6 bases). The CDR3 contains 18 residues. Trimming cost V 6 bases and J 1 base, with 19 bases left between them. Per germline, CDR1 MNHEY and CDR2 SMNVEV (reference sequence). The CDR3 spells CASRVTGHVRSGANVLTF. The CDR3 nucleotides read TGTGCCAGCAGGGTGACAGGACATGTTCGGTCTGGGGCCAACGTCCTGACTTTC.

This clone showed up just a few times. V is TRBV3-1 (or the pseudogene TRBV3-2) and J is TRBJ1-6; 7 bases map to TRBD1. Germline V gives CDR1 LGHDT, CDR2 YNNKEL (reference sequence). The CDR3 spans 15 residues. J gave up 10 bases and V 3 bases, and 9 bases lay outside the gene matches. For the CDR3, the DNA is TGTGCCAGCAGCCATGGGACAGACTATGGATCACCCCTCCACTTT. Encoded protein: CASSHGTDYGSPLHF.

V and J are TRBV12-3 or TRBV12-4 and TRBJ1-2, with D unresolved. V dropped 6 bases and J dropped 4 bases, with 12 bases sitting between them. This CDR3 comprises 13 residues. CDR3 DNA sequence: TGTGCCAGCAGCCCTGGGGAGGGCTATGGCTACACCTTC. Translation gives CASSPGEGYGYTF.

This sequence joins TRBV6-5 and TRBJ1-2; TRBD1 aligns across 9 bases. The CDR3 length is 15 residues. J lost 8 bases, V lost 4 bases, and 11 bases had no gene match. CDR1 and CDR2 from the germline V gene are MNHEY and SVGAGI. As DNA, the CDR3 is TGTGCCAGCAGTTTACCGGGACAGGGAAATTTAGGCTACACCTTC. Protein product: CASSLPGQGNLGYTF.

In regard to this clone: The same CDR3 is also encoded by other DNA sequences in this sample. J is TRBJ1-4 and V is TRBV7-6; the D gene is possibly TRBD1 (5 bases). Germline V gene data show CDR1 as SGHVS and CDR2 as FNYEAQ. This CDR3 region has 15 residues. The V and J ends lost 1 base and 2 bases respectively, with 8 bases between them. The CDR3 sequence is CASSLETATNEKLFF. In DNA form, the CDR3 reads TGTGCCAGCAGCTTAGAGACAGCGACTAATGAAAAACTGTTTTTT.

The rearrangement links TRBV18 to TRBJ1-1; 8 bases are shared with TRBD1. In germline, CDR1 is KGHSH, CDR2 LQKENI. The V segment lost 4 bases and the J segment 0 bases; nucleotides outside the gene matches: 4. The CDR3 is 15 amino acids. The CDR3 DNA sequence: TGTGCCAGCTCACTCGGACAGGGCATGAACACTGAAGCTTTCTTT. It yields the protein CASSLGQGMNTEAFF.

The chain uses TRBV7-8 and TRBJ2-3, with TRBD2 matching 10 bases. V shed 6 bases and J 6 bases; nucleotides not matched to a gene: 9. This CDR3 contains 15 residues. Per the germline V gene, CDR1 is SGHVS and CDR2 is FQNEAQ. CDR3 amino acids: CASRRTSGLTDTQYF. As DNA, the CDR3 is TGTGCCAGCAGGCGGACTAGCGGACTCACGGATACGCAGTATTTT.

The gene calls are TRBV3-1 (or the pseudogene TRBV3-2) and TRBJ2-1, with TRBD2 identical over 8 bases. Germline CDR1 and CDR2: LGHDT and YNNKEL (reference sequence). The V and J ends lost 0 bases and 0 bases, in that order; junction bases with no gene match: 13. The CDR3 consists of 20 residues. The CDR3 DNA reads TGTGCCAGCAGCCAAGAAGCGGGGGTCGTGAGGGCAAGCTCCTACAATGAGCAGTTCTTC. Its translation: CASSQEAGVVRASSYNEQFF.

This clone was found a few times. J is TRBJ1-4 and V is TRBV19, with 9 bases identical to TRBD1. With 6 bases clipped from V and 8 bases from J, the junction kept 7 bases outside the gene matches. The germline gives CDR1 LNHDA, CDR2 SQIVND (reference sequence). The CDR3 is 14 amino acids. CDR3 sequence: CASSWDREREKLFF. DNA for the CDR3: TGTGCCAGTAGCTGGGACAGGGAGAGAGAAAAACTGTTTTTT.

The V and J genes are TRBV24-1 and TRBJ1-2, with 8 positions matching TRBD1. V lost 8 bases, J lost 3 bases, and 4 bases stayed unmatched. Per germline, CDR1 KGHDR and CDR2 SFDVKD. The CDR3 is 13 amino acids. For the CDR3, the DNA is TGTGCCACCACAGGGGGCGCTGACTATGGCTACACCTTC. It encodes CATTGGADYGYTF.

Note on this clone: A read error may account for a junction end that differs from germline. This chain uses TRBV12-3 or TRBV12-4 with TRBJ2-7; 7 positions match TRBD2. This CDR3 is built from 11 residues. CDR3 sequence reads: CASSLSGRVKF. CDR3 DNA sequence: TGTGCCAGCAGTTTAAGTGGGAGGGTAAAGTTC.

The J gene is TRBJ2-3, the V gene TRBV6-2 or TRBV6-3, with D possibly being TRBD1 (5 bases). Trimming removed 6 bases at V and 7 bases at J, with 8 bases between. Germline assignment: CDR1 MNHEY and CDR2 SVGEGT. This CDR3 spans 11 amino acids. The CDR3 protein is CASSAGYTQYF. CDR3 nucleotides: TGTGCCAGCAGCGCAGGGTATACGCAGTATTTT.

The chain carries TRBV15 and TRBJ1-5; 8 bases fit TRBD1. Germline assignment: CDR1 LNHNV and CDR2 YYDKDF (reference sequence). V trimming: 5 bases; J trimming: 5 bases; junction bases outside the gene matches: 2. This CDR3 region has 13 residues. CDR3 sequence reads: CATSGQGYQPQHF. In DNA, the CDR3 is TGTGCCACCAGCGGACAGGGTTATCAGCCCCAGCATTTT.

The chain joins TRBV7-9 to TRBJ2-3; D not resolved. Germline V CDR1 and CDR2: SEHNR, FQNEAQ (reference sequence). The CDR3 loop spans 12 amino acids. The V and J ends lost 5 bases and 4 bases respectively, with 7 bases between them. The CDR3: CASSTYPDTQYF. DNA for the CDR3: TGTGCCAGCAGCACTTATCCAGATACGCAGTATTTT.

As concerns this clone: Other DNA sequences in this sample translate to the same CDR3. V gene TRBV18 combines with J gene TRBJ2-5, with D unclear. Trimming took 3 bases from V and 1 from J, leaving 6 bases between them. Germline-derived CDR1 and CDR2 are KGHSH and LQKENI. The CDR3 length is 13 residues. CDR3: CASSPLPQETQYF. The CDR3 DNA follows: TGTGCCAGCTCACCCCTCCCCCAAGAGACCCAGTACTTC.

This chain joins TRBV19 and TRBJ2-1; 7 positions match TRBD1. V shed 5 bases and J 9 bases; nucleotides not matched to a gene: 13. The CDR3 runs to 15 residues. Germline V gene sequence: CDR1 LNHDA, CDR2 SQIVND (reference sequence). The CDR3 sequence: CASSVTGTVPSEQFF. The CDR3 bases are TGTGCCAGTAGTGTAACCGGGACAGTCCCAAGTGAGCAGTTCTTC. Looking up the rest from reference TRBV19 and TRBJ2-1 gives the full variable domain: DGGITQSPKYLFRKEGQNVTLSCEQNLNHDAMYWYRQDPGQGLRLIYYSQIVNDFQKGDIAEGYSVSREKKESFPLTVTSAQKNPTAFYLCASSVTGTVPSEQFFGPGTRLTVL.

The V and J genes are TRBV21-1 and TRBJ1-4; no DNA check was done on the table's D call, TRBD1. TRBV21-1 is noted as a pseudogene. The CDR3 consists of 16 residues. Written as DNA, the CDR3 is TGTGCCAGCAGCAAACAGGGGCCTGCAACTAATGAAAAACTGTTTTTT. Translating it yields CASSKQGPATNEKLFF.

The J gene is TRBJ2-1, the V gene TRBV5-4, with D unresolved. Germline V gene lookup returns CDR1 SGHNT and CDR2 YYREEE (reference sequence). V dropped 0 bases and J dropped 4 bases, with 2 bases sitting between them. The CDR3 sequence is 12 residues long. The CDR3 region has the DNA TGTGCCAGCAGCTTGGCGTACAATGAGCAGTTCTTC. This gives the protein CASSLAYNEQFF.

This chain uses TRBV5-1 with TRBJ1-6; D gene ambiguous. The CDR3 length is 17 residues. Germline CDR1 SGHRS, CDR2 YFSETQ. The V and J ends lost 1 base and 9 bases respectively, with 20 bases between them. CDR3 bases: TGCGCCAGCAGCTTGAGTGGCGGCGGGGTAGTCGGTTCACCCCTCCACTTT. Protein sequence: CASSLSGGGVVGSPLHF.